The present T cell receptor beta chain was sequenced within a study of T cells in Graves' hyperthyroidism and ophthalmopathy. Study conclusions and caveats: Ophthalmopathy could be told apart from stable hyperthyroidism with a 13 V-J model. Also found in blood were most expanded thyroid clonotypes above 0.001.

This clonotype was found many times. Its specificity is not known. These patients, aged 18 to 65, had recently diagnosed hyperthyroidism lasting under 2 months. RNA transcripts provided the source from which TCR beta CDR3 regions were amplified. A set of HTBI primers served as the primers for a first-round RT-PCR of the TCR CDR3. TCRdb fed the multiplex PCR reads into MiXCR, producing one record per CDR3 protein. The sample lists 150,000 to 200,000 distinct CDR3 sequences; about 9% were seen once. Between the trimmed V and J ends, which lost 7 bases and 5 bases, there was a span of 12 bases. Germline V lookup: CDR1 SNHLY, CDR2 FYNNEI. The CDR3 is made up of 12 amino acids.

The sequence came from a young woman with Graves' hyperthyroidism that later progressed to Graves' ophthalmopathy. The rearrangement links TRBV2 to TRBJ2-7; D ambiguous. Sequencing was performed on blood. The CDR3 is CASTSNPHEQYF. CDR3 nucleotide sequence: TGTGCCAGCACCTCAAACCCTCACGAGCAGTACTTC.